This paragraph reports one T cell receptor beta chain. immunoSEQ v3.0 was run at survey level. Profiling relied on immunoSEQ multiplex PCR, and the TCRdb table lists in-frame clones only, not all of them. The sample has 25,000 to 35,000 clones; around 97% are singletons. The sample originates from a study of long-term antiretroviral therapy in people with HIV. Sequenced here: unsorted PBMCs, sampled 6.9 years after starting antiretroviral therapy. This TCR was sampled from a man younger than 40 with HIV.

CDR3 sequence (DNA): TGCGCCAGCAGCGTGGGCCCCTATCCCGGGGGCATATACGAGCAGTACTTC. Its translation: CASSVGPYPGGIYEQYF. J is TRBJ2-7 and V is TRBV5-1, with D perhaps matching TRBD1 or TRBD2 (6 bases each). The CDR3 consists of 17 residues. CDR1 SGHRS and CDR2 YFSETQ come from the germline V gene. Trimming left V 4 bases short and J 4 bases short, with 24 bases between.